Listed here are 8 T cell receptor beta chains from one sample, sequenced in a study of a mutant IDH1 vaccine in newly diagnosed glioma. As to time point: week 35, safety follow-up. Every vaccine dose comprised 300 ug of mutant IDH1 20-mer peptide plus topical imiquimod. Only in-frame clones appear in the TCRdb table, and some are missing; sequencing was by immunoSEQ multiplex PCR. The data hold about 50,000 clones, with 84% observed a single time. Antigen specificity for these receptors is unknown. Sequencing was performed on PBMCs, taken from a glioma patient whose treatment included an IDH1 peptide vaccine. The receptors were sampled from a woman younger than 35 with glioma.

The rearrangement uses TRBV6-1 and TRBJ2-7, with a tentative D call TRBD2 (5 bases). V dropped 5 bases and J dropped 3 bases, with 14 bases sitting between them. The germline V gene has CDR1 MNHNS and CDR2 SASEGT. The length of the CDR3 is 14 residues. In DNA, the CDR3 is TGTGCCAGCAGTACGGGGTGGGGATACTACGAGCAGTACTTC. This codes for CASSTGWGYYEQYF.

CDR3 amino acids: CASRRGQSDEQYF. For the CDR3, the DNA is TGTGCCAGCAGGAGGGGGCAGAGCGACGAGCAGTACTTC. The V gene is TRBV6-5, the J gene TRBJ2-7; TRBD1 matches at 7 bases. Unmatched junction bases numbered 7, after V lost 6 bases and J lost 5 bases. The CDR3 sequence is 13 residues long. Germline values: CDR1 MNHEY, CDR2 SVGAGI.

The V gene is TRBV5-8, the J gene TRBJ2-2; D might be TRBD1 (6 bases). Per germline, CDR1 SGHTS and CDR2 YDEGEE. The V gene lost 2 bases and the J gene lost 6 bases, with 8 bases spanning the gap. CDR3 length: 13 amino acids. The CDR3 reads CASSFRGSGELFF. The CDR3 region has the DNA TGTGCCAGCAGCTTCAGGGGTTCCGGGGAGCTGTTTTTT.

The chain joins TRBV7-2 to TRBJ1-1; D is ambiguous. The CDR3 length is 13 residues. Trimming took off 1 base at V and 2 bases at J, with 5 bases between the two ends. Germline CDR1 reads SGHTA; CDR2 reads FQGNSA. The CDR3: CASSLGENTEAFF. The CDR3 nucleotides read TGTGCCAGCAGCTTAGGGGAAAACACTGAAGCTTTCTTT.

This chain joins TRBV18 and TRBJ2-7; 9 bases agree with TRBD2. The CDR3 extends over 15 amino acids. The junction had 8 bases not matched to a gene; V was cut back by 4 bases and J by 4 bases. CDR1 is KGHSH and CDR2 is LQKENI in the germline V gene. CDR3 DNA sequence: TGTGCCAGCTCACAAAGTAGCGGGAGCAGGTACGAGCAGTACTTC. Translated: CASSQSSGSRYEQYF.

The chain links TRBV9 to TRBJ1-1; possible D gene TRBD1, 6 bases. Deletions cut 2 bases from V and 0 bases from J, with 17 bases between. The length of the CDR3 is 17 residues. Germline V lookup: CDR1 SGDLS, CDR2 YYNGEE. DNA of the CDR3: TGTGCCAGCAGCGTCGGGACAAGACTCTCCTTGAACACTGAAGCTTTCTTT. Protein product: CASSVGTRLSLNTEAFF.

The chain combines TRBV25-1 with TRBJ2-5; TRBD2 might be the D (6 bases). In germline, CDR1 is MGHDK, CDR2 SYGVNS. Trimming removed 5 bases at V and 1 base at J, with 14 bases between. The CDR3 length is 15 residues. This CDR3 reads CASSRAGGAQETQYF. In nucleotides, the CDR3 is TGTGCCAGCAGTCGAGCCGGCGGGGCCCAAGAGACCCAGTACTTC.

The genes are TRBV15 and TRBJ2-7; no clear D gene. V was clipped by 4 bases and J by 4 bases, with 8 bases between them. From germline, CDR1 is LNHNV and CDR2 YYDKDF (reference sequence). There are 12 residues in the CDR3. The CDR3 loop reads CATSTDGYEQYF. The CDR3 DNA follows: TGTGCCACCAGCACGGATGGGTACGAGCAGTACTTC.